The entry that follows covers one TCR beta chain sequence. There is no known antigen for this receptor. No clone much larger than this one lies a single base away; base qualities are absent. CDR1 is given as SGHTA and CDR2 as FQGNSA, both from the germline V gene. The CDR3, from cysteine to phenylalanine, totals 15 residues. The entry retains the CDR3 DNA only, 45 bases that are in frame from base 1. V drops 0 bases and J drops 5 bases, leaving 13 bases in between. The library was generated by the immunoSEQ multiplex PCR assay. The multiplex PCR relied on a mix of 60 forward primers for TCR Vbeta segments and 13 reverse primers for TCR Jbeta segments. The CDR3 region of rearranged TCR beta genes was amplified from genomic DNA with a multiplex PCR assay. The amplified TCR beta libraries were sequenced on the Illumina HiSeq System as 87-base-pair reads. In the paper's pipeline: In a later analysis, approximately 74 million unique TCR beta chains were counted across the roughly 700 repertoires, and roughly 10 million of these chains were shared by at least two donors. To remove PCR and sequencing errors, raw reads were error-corrected and collapsed into unique sequences using a nearest-neighbor algorithm that merged closely related sequences. V, D and J gene segments were assigned by aligning CDR3 sequences to IMGT reference sequences. For a sequence to be retained, at least a six-nucleotide match to both a V gene segment and a J gene segment was required. A rearrangement counted as productive if the CDR3 had no stop codons and remained in frame with V and J, and every other rearrangement counted as non-productive. Following IMGT convention, CDR3 was defined as the stretch from the second conserved V-encoded cysteine to the conserved J-encoded phenylalanine. The earlier analysis of about 570 of the donors excluded any sequence lacking an unambiguous match to a single V gene segment. An earlier analysis of some 500 of the donors classified V segments as functional when productive rearrangements were above 56.7% and as segregating when the standard deviation between donors was above 5%. To diagnose cytomegalovirus status from the catalog of TCR beta chain sequences, a statistical classification framework was built. A later analysis assigned V and J genes by comparing TCR nucleotide sequences with IMGT/GENE-DB human TR gene sequences. In a later analysis, CDR3 sequences and most-parsimonious VDJ recombination scenarios were assigned using the TCRdist pipeline. In a later analysis, each TCR beta chain was defined by its CDR3 amino acid sequence together with its V-gene family, and reads lacking a unique V-gene family were excluded. To address suspected cross-contamination and a sequencing artifact, a later analysis removed around 590 highly shared, low-generation-probability nucleotide sequences. For each public chain, a later analysis derived a clonal expansion index from normalized ranks of inferred template counts within each repertoire. In a later analysis, generation probabilities were computed with a VDJ recombination model fitted to out-of-frame rearrangements, and the resulting probabilities were checked against IGoR. In a later analysis, hypergeometric tests were used to score TCR-TCR, TCR-HLA and TCR-CMV co-occurrence, with a repertoire-size bias correction applied to TCR pairs. A later analysis estimated false discovery rates by permuting HLA or CMV assignments 20 times. In a later analysis, co-occurring TCRs were grouped with DBSCAN, and TCRdist sequence similarity was added when clustering was performed within HLA-allele-positive subsets. For co-occurrence clustering, repertoires with fewer than 30,000 or more than 120,000 public chains were excluded, along with 5 or 6 repertoires with anomalous nucleotide sharing. Imported from immuneACCESS, the table was reduced by TCRdb to in-frame sequences with V and J called. These copies leave out some clones; in studies compared against another copy, an unresolved V gene accounts for under half, and the cause of the remainder is not known. The V and J calls and the clone size are those of that table, but D and trimming were determined from the DNA. Across this sample there are around 160,000 clones, with just under 80% seen only once. In total, the top ten clones hold about 9.7% of the sample.

These data belong to a study of cytomegalovirus exposure and HLA in healthy donors (dated by TCRdb to 2017 to 2019). General notes on the study: In an earlier analysis of under 600 of the donors, 250 to 350 Gb of sequence data and 100 million or so unique TCR beta sequences from 150 million to 200 million T cells were reported. An early release that covered some 630 HLA-typed donors contained around 330 gigabases of sequencing data and 70 million to 100 million unique TCR sequences. Among the approximately 430 genotyped donors, more than 70% belonged to the genetic ancestry cluster associated with self-reported Caucasian donors. The study aimed to test whether cataloging public T cell receptors could reveal signatures of past pathogen exposure. The T cell repertoires of some 670 subjects were profiled by immunosequencing and related to cytomegalovirus serostatus. In addition to the first cohort of several hundred subjects, a separate validation cohort of 120 different subjects was used. The study combined high-throughput TCR immunosequencing, statistical association of individual TCRs with disease status, and machine learning to predict cytomegalovirus infection status. A later analysis re-analyzed previously published TCR beta repertoires from approximately 670 donors and added high-resolution HLA genotyping to study TCR occurrence patterns. Rather than drawing on any new phenotypic data, the later analysis identified candidate immune exposures from TCR beta sequences and the way those sequences occurred across donors. To decide whether each TCR beta V gene segment behaved as functional or pseudogenic, an earlier analysis of 587 of the donors relied on high-throughput TCR beta sequencing. Donor age, sex, ethnicity and CMV serostatus were compiled alongside the repertoire data. A later genetic analysis took genome-wide SNP genotypes for about three fifths of the 666 donors and used that subset as a discovery cohort. Every discovery cohort repertoire had been produced on one sequencing platform. HLA typing included class I and class II loci at four-digit resolution. Typing coverage varied by locus: roughly 629-640 donors for A, B, C, DRB1 and DQB1; approximately 500 for DQA1; some 610 for DPA1; about 450 for DPB1. About five DR-DQ haplotypes were treated as single units for association and clustering because of strong linkage in the cohort. Across 300 to 500 genotyped donors of the cohort, an average of approximately 200,000 unique TCR beta nucleotide sequences per donor were sequenced, and 15% to 20% of those sequences were non-productive.

The cohort comprised more than 550 healthy bone marrow donors. At the time of sampling, all cohort members were nominally healthy, though unrecorded immune exposures were likely present. The donor tested CMV seropositive, placing the donor among the 310 or so seropositive members of the cohort. Each donor provided a peripheral blood sample, and peripheral blood mononuclear cells were used for TCR beta sequencing. The Qiagen DNeasy Blood Extraction Kit was used to extract genomic DNA from the blood cell samples. On the study overall, not on this receptor specifically: Some IMGT-functional V segments, including TRBV6-2 and TRBV6-3, could not be distinguished by the 87-base-pair reads and were therefore excluded. Assigning TCR associations to individual alleles was difficult when HLA alleles, especially DR and DQ, strongly co-occurred. Only TCR beta chains were sequenced in this cohort, and the absence of alpha or paired-chain data limited detectable features. HLA typing was unavailable for some donors at each locus, so association tests used only the typed subset. Correlated functional status among segregating V segments might reflect linkage disequilibrium, but an unknown experimental factor could not be ruled out. Most CMV-associated TCR beta chains appeared to be HLA-restricted in a later analysis, and the HLA associations seemed to be driven largely by CMV exposure. A later analysis found that HLA-associated TCR beta chains were more clonally expanded and had lower generation probabilities than equally common non-associated chains. In an earlier analysis of 587 of the donors, most TCR beta V segments appeared in productive rearrangements about 90% or about 30% of the time, broadly matching IMGT annotations. In a later analysis, about 16,000 TCR beta sequences were associated with specific HLA alleles at a false discovery rate of 0.05. According to the authors, the approach could potentially be generalized to other disease states and immunological phenotypes. A later genetic analysis reported fewer N-insertions in productive TCRs among donors in an Asian-associated ancestry cluster than the roughly 700-donor mean. Most TCR sequences were seen in very few donors, while some public TCRs were found in many individuals. A later analysis found that TCR association rates varied across HLA loci, with DRB1 alleles showing the most associated TCRs and HLA-C alleles the fewest. Presence/absence analyses assumed roughly uniform sequencing depth across donors, an assumption that may not hold. For the cohort, immune exposure information was limited to CMV serostatus. In both the original and validation cohorts, the classifier was reported to diagnose cytomegalovirus status with high specificity and sensitivity. A few of the identified cytomegalovirus-associated TCR beta chains were confirmed in vitro to be specific for cytomegalovirus antigens. In the study, around 160 TCR beta chains were listed as associated with cytomegalovirus. A further reported finding was that TCR beta sequences accurately predicted the HLA-A and HLA-B alleles for most subjects in the first cohort. V-gene and J-gene trimming of TCR beta chains was associated with a missense DCLRE1C variant in a later genetic analysis, and the association was replicated in an independent cohort. A later analysis reported that several top co-occurrence clusters appeared linked to parvovirus B19, influenza, CMV and Epstein-Barr virus. The earlier analysis of approximately 540 of the donors excluded over 15 rarely observed V segments, including chromosome 9 orphons, because counts were too low. A cluster of highly shared sequence variants was judged likely to be a technical artifact of the sequencing pipeline.

Source material: PBMCs. The clonotype originates from a man between 18 and 35 years old in good health and CMV-seropositive. Rearrangement joined TRBV7-2 to TRBJ2-5; perhaps TRBD2 is the D gene, with 5 bases matching. The CDR3: CASSLAGSRRETQYF. Here is the DNA: TGTGCCAGCAGCTTAGCGGGGAGTCGACGTGAGACCCAGTACTTC.